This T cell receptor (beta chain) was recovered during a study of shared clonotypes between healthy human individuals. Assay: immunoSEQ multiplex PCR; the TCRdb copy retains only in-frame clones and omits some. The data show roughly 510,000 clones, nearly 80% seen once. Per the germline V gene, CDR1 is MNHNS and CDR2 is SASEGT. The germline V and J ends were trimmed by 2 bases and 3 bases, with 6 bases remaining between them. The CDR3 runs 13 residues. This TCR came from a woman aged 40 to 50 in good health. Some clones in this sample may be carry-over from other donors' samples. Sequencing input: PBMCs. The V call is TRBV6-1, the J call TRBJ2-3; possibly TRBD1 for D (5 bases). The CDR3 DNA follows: TGTGCCAGCAGTGAATCAGGGACAGATACGCAGTATTTT. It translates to CASSESGTDTQYF.